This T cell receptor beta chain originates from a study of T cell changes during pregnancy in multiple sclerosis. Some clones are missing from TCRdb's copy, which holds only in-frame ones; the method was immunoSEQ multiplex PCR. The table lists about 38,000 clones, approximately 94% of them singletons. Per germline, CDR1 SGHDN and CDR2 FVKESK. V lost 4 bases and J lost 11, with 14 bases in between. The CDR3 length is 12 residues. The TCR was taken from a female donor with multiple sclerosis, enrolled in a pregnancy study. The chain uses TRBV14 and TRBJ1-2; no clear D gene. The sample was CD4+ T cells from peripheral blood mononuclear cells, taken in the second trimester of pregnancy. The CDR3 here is CASSLSSVGYTF. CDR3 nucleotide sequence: TGTGCCAGCAGCCTCTCTTCGGTCGGTTACACCTTC.